This is a list of T cell receptor beta chains from one sample in a study of blood T cell repertoires in COVID-19. Here immunoSEQ multiplex PCR was the method, and the copy in TCRdb shows in-frame clones only, minus some. The table shows tens of thousands of clones, with 88% occurring only once. Sample: peripheral blood. Receptors were obtained from a man between 50 and 59 years old with active COVID-19. The CDR3 runs from the conserved cysteine through the conserved F or W. D genes are given only for firm matches. Only part of the rows carry a size: once, few, many, or a class if the clone is expanded.

>TRBJ2-5|-|TRBV18|-
TGTGCCAGCTTGGACTCTGGGTACCAAGAGACCCAGTACTTC
CASLDSGYQETQYF
>TRBJ2-1|-|TRBV3-1/TRBV3-2|-
TGTGCCAGCAGCCGCACCACTAGCTTTCTCCGTGGCGCTAATGAGCAGTTCTTC
CASSRTTSFLRGANEQFF
>TRBJ2-1|TRBD2|TRBV5-4|-
TGTGCCAGCAGCGGGGGACTAGCGGGAGGGGACGTCTTC
CASSGGLAGGDVF
>TRBJ2-2|TRBD2|TRBV4-3|-
TGCGCCAGCAGCCGAAGAGTCGGGACTAGCAACGCCGGGGAGCTGTTTTTT
CASSRRVGTSNAGELFF
>TRBJ2-3|TRBD2|TRBV6-2/TRBV6-3|-
TGTGCCAGCAGTTACTCCTTAGCGGGAGGAGCAGATACGCAGTATTTT
CASSYSLAGGADTQYF
>TRBJ1-1|TRBD1|TRBV2|-
TGTGCCAGCAGTGAGGCAGGGGGCAGGGCTGAAGCTTTCTTT
CASSEAGGRAEAFF
>TRBJ2-7|-|TRBV6-2/TRBV6-3|few
TGTGCCAGCAGTTACGTTCGGGGGGCGACAGTGTCCTACGAGCAGTACTTC
CASSYVRGATVSYEQYF
>TRBJ2-7|TRBD1|TRBV4-1|few
TGCGCCAGCAGCCAAGGACAGGGCCCCTTAGCCTACGAGCAGTACTTC
CASSQGQGPLAYEQYF
>TRBJ1-6|-|TRBV6-6|-
TGTGCCAGCAGTGGCGCAGGAACCTCACCCCTCCACTTT
CASSGAGTSPLHF
>TRBJ2-1|TRBD2|TRBV6-4|-
TGTGCCAGCAGTGTAGCGGGAGGGAACAATGAGCAGTTCTTC
CASSVAGGNNEQFF
>TRBJ2-3|TRBD2|TRBV20-1|-
TGCAGTGCTAGTGGACTAGCGGGGGGAGTACCCCGCACAGATACGCAGTATTTT
CSASGLAGGVPRTDTQYF
>TRBJ1-4|-|TRBV11-2|-
TGTGCCAGCAACCCAGTTGGGGGCGGAAAACTGTTTTTT
CASNPVGGGKLFF
>TRBJ2-3|-|TRBV29-1|-
TGCAGCGTTGACCAGGGCACAGATACGCAGTATTTT
CSVDQGTDTQYF
>TRBJ1-5|-|TRBV20-1|-
TGCAGTGCTAGTCGGGGTGCTTCAGTCGTTGGTCAGCCCCAGCATTTT
CSASRGASVVGQPQHF
>TRBJ1-1|TRBD1|TRBV9|-
TGTGCCAGCGGGGGGGGACAGGGAGTAGCGGACACTGAAGCTTTCTTT
CASGGGQGVADTEAFF
>TRBJ1-1|TRBD1|TRBV6-5|-
TGTGCCAGCAGGATCGGACAGGGGGCAAACACTGAAGCTTTCTTT
CASRIGQGANTEAFF
>TRBJ1-1|-|TRBV4-3|-
TGCGCCAGCAGCCAGGCGGTTGGTGCTGAAGCTTTCTTT
CASSQAVGAEAFF
>TRBJ2-1|TRBD2|TRBV3-1/TRBV3-2|-
TGTGCCAGCAGGTCCCTGGGGACTAGCGTCCACAATGAGCAGTTCTTC
CASRSLGTSVHNEQFF
>TRBJ1-2|-|TRBV7-9|-
TGTGCCAGCCGAGGGCCAGGAGACCCTTATGGCTACACCTTC
CASRGPGDPYGYTF
>TRBJ2-3|-|TRBV5-1|-
TGCGCCAGCAGACCAGGGGTAAGCACAGATACGCTGTATTTT
CASRPGVSTDTLYF
>TRBJ2-7|-|TRBV7-2|-
TGTGCCAGCAGCCTTTCCTCCGGGACATTCTTCTACGAGCAGTACTTC
CASSLSSGTFFYEQYF
>TRBJ1-1|-|TRBV11-2|few
TGTGCCAGCAGCTTACTCCCCAGGGAGGGAGAAGCTTTCTTT
CASSLLPREGEAFF
>TRBJ1-1|-|TRBV11-3|-
TGTGCCAGCAGCTCGGGACAATCGAACACTGAAGCTTTCTTT
CASSSGQSNTEAFF
>TRBJ2-1|-|TRBV7-2|-
TGTGCCAGCAGCTTATTCGGCCATACTAGTACGAGCGAGCAGTTCTTC
CASSLFGHTSTSEQFF
>TRBJ2-7|-|TRBV5-4|-
TGTGCCAGCAGCATCGGGCGGGGGCCCTACGAGCAGTACTTC
CASSIGRGPYEQYF
>TRBJ2-3|-|TRBV5-4|-
TGTGCCAGCAGCCCTGGACTGAGCACAGATACGCAGTATTTT
CASSPGLSTDTQYF
>TRBJ1-1|-|TRBV12-3/TRBV12-4|-
TGTGCCAGCAGTTTAGGAGAAAGGGGTGAAGCTTTCTTT
CASSLGERGEAFF
>TRBJ2-1|TRBD1|TRBV18|-
TGTGCCAGCTCCGACCAGGGACAGGGGTCGGCCAATGAGCAGTTCTTC
CASSDQGQGSANEQFF
>TRBJ1-6|-|TRBV4-1|-
TGCGCCAGCAGCCAAGAATCGACAGAGAATTCACCCCTCCACTTT
CASSQESTENSPLHF
>TRBJ2-2|TRBD1|TRBV10-3|-
TGTGCCCTCCGTAAATCCGGACAGGGGTTGTCCGGGGAGCTGTTTTTT
CALRKSGQGLSGELFF
>TRBJ2-3|-|TRBV5-4|-
TGTGCCAGCAGCTTTTCCAGGGGCACAGATACGCAGTATTTT
CASSFSRGTDTQYF